This section outlines one T cell receptor (beta chain) sequence together with its context. The sample holds a few counts of this clonotype. Its antigen remains undetermined. The sample holds no much larger clone one base away, and base qualities are not on file. The source of the sample is a study of T-cell memory formation after mild COVID-19 (dated by TCRdb to 2020 to 2022). With respect to the entire study: TCR sequence clusters from the two donors were largely donor specific. In two donors, T-cell clones that expanded and contracted after mild COVID-19 were tracked by sequencing TCRalpha and TCRbeta repertoires over time. The cohort comprised two young, previously healthy adult volunteers, one female and one male. What the study reported, not specific to this receptor: Whether the second-wave clones peaking on day 37 were SARS-CoV-2 specific was not confirmed. The study included only a couple of mild cases, and larger cohorts that include severe cases with pre-infection samples were judged to be necessary. Clones contracting from day 15 to 85 had balanced CD4/CD8 phenotypes, while a second wave expanding from day 15 to 37 was biased towards CD4+. Contracting CD4+ clones were located mainly in the CM and EM memory subsets, whereas CD8+ clones were found to be enriched in EMRA. The detection of some responding clones in pre-infection memory suggests that pre-existing cross-reactive memory T cells joined the SARS-CoV-2 response.

V is shortened by 5 bases, J by 0 bases, and the region joining them spans 20 bases. The germline V gene specifies SGHTA as CDR1 and FQGNSA as CDR2. Its CDR3 holds 18 amino acids, cysteine through phenylalanine. Only CDR3 DNA remains: 54 bases, in frame from the first base. Ficoll-Paque density gradient centrifugation was used to isolate PBMCs. The listed sequencing device is Illumina NovaSeq 6000. Using 5'RACE with constant-segment primers, TCRalpha and TCRbeta cDNA libraries were constructed, with sample barcodes and unique molecular identifiers added in the process. RNA was extracted from every sample with Trizol reagent. Libraries were amplified in two PCR steps, with a second sample barcode and Illumina TruSeq adapters added in the second step. Sequencing of libraries was performed on an Illumina NovaSeq with 2 x 150 bp paired-end reads. On the authors' methods: Demultiplexing of reads and collapsing into UMI-guided consensus sequences were performed with migec v1.2.7. Using mixcr v2.1.11, UMI consensuses were aligned to TRA and TRB V and J templates and then assembled into clonotypes. Clonotypes were classified as expanded or contracted when called significant by both edgeR and NoisET, with noise models trained on biological replicates. For edgeR calls, the thresholds were a false discovery rate-adjusted p below 0.01 and a log2 fold-change of 1. As an exploratory analysis of dynamics, max-normalized trajectories of the 1000 most abundant clonotypes were examined by PCA with hierarchical clustering. Each responding clone was given a CD4 or CD8 phenotype based on the CD4+ and CD8+ repertoires, which had been sequenced separately. The public reads were quality trimmed at Q25 with fastp and then assembled into clones with MiXCR by TCRdb, keeping productive beta chains. All rows with the same CDR3 protein become a single entry with the most common DNA and genes. The V and J calls were not made by the authors but by TCRdb's processing. A total of roughly 400,000 distinct CDR3 sequences appear in this sample, about a sixth of them only once. The top ten hold approximately 21% of the sample.

The chain is made from TRBV7-2 and TRBJ2-4; the D region is possibly TRBD1 or TRBD2, each matching across 6 bases. Source material: PBMCs or a T cell subset sorted from them (not recorded which). The sequence derives from a young man who had mild COVID-19 (a few samples of this study predate the infection). The sample titles of this study are shuffled in the database, so cell type and time point are left out; the donor was told from shared clones. The CDR3 sequence is CASSPKGGPTLAKNIQYF. In nucleotides, the sequence is TGTGCCAGCAGCCCGAAAGGGGGGCCTACATTAGCCAAAAACATTCAGTACTTC.